This T cell receptor beta chain appears in the sequencing data of a study of T cells after yellow fever vaccination. The CDR3 extends over 15 amino acids. CDR1 is SGHTA and CDR2 is FQGNSA in the germline V gene. After removal of 1 base from V and 6 bases from J, the junction contained 7 bases not matched to a gene. This clonotype was seen at least ten times. MiXCR, run by TCRdb on the 5' RACE reads, gives a single entry per CDR3 protein. The repertoire has about 210,000 distinct CDR3 sequences, roughly 3.3% of them found once; the top ten carry under 3.5%. The genes are TRBV7-2 and TRBJ2-5, with 8 bases matching TRBD2. Sequenced material: CD4+ T cells sorted from PBMCs, taken 10 days after the yellow fever booster vaccination. The origin of this receptor is a man younger than 35 who received the YFV17D yellow fever vaccine. The CDR3 here is CASSLERGGPQTQYF. In DNA, the CDR3 is TGTGCCAGCAGCTTAGAACGGGGGGGCCCCCAGACCCAGTACTTC.